The present entry profiles one TCR beta chain with its context. Its antigen remains unidentified. It may be a read error: a sequence one base away is much more abundant. The reads were generated on an Illumina MiSeq. TRB rearrangements were amplified by multiplex PCR with BIOMED2 TRB-A/B primer pools. Two consecutive PCRs added Illumina-compatible adapters and 7-nucleotide sample barcodes to the amplicons. Phusion HS II polymerase was used for all library PCRs. Amplicons were gel-purified with the NucleoSpin Gel and PCR Clean-up kit, quantified on Qubit, and pooled at 4 nM. Amplicon pool quality was checked on an Agilent 2100 Bioanalyzer before Illumina next-generation sequencing. Under the source paper's analysis protocol: Annotation of TRB rearrangements was done in MiXCR 3.0.8 with the default MiXCR reference library. Non-productive reads and sequences with fewer than 2 reads were removed, and every unique CDR3 nucleotide sequence was treated as one clone. Clonality, diversity, richness and V-J gene usage were computed in R 3.5.1. TCR clustering by CDR3 similarity used GLIPH2, with generation probabilities calculated by OLGA. GLIPH2 clusters were kept only when the clusters contained at least four unique TCR clonotypes present in at least three individuals. TCRdb passed the public sequencing reads through fastp at Q25 and MiXCR, retaining productive beta sequences. Identical CDR3 proteins give one entry, which carries the most common genes and DNA. V and J calls and clone size were set by TCRdb, not the authors. Counted in this sample were under 8,000 distinct CDR3 sequences; roughly a quarter of them appeared once. Approximately 12% of the sample comes from the top ten.

TRB repertoires were amplified from approximately 250-500 ng of genomic DNA extracted from blood. The data derive from a study of T and B cells in COVID-19 patients (TCRdb year 2020). Context from the whole study: Using TRB and IGH repertoire sequencing of peripheral blood, the study characterized adaptive immunity in COVID-19 patients who had active infection or had recovered. A recovered cohort comprised about 19 patients contributing some 22 samples, mostly after mild to moderate COVID-19 managed as outpatients. The recovered cohort had a median age of roughly 35 years, compared with 55 to 70 years in the active-infection cohort. A couple of patients were in both the active and recovered cohorts because samples existed from active disease and from after recovery. The repository of TCR and BCR sequences included approximately 72 time points from 30 to 45 patients, and more than 7 million TCR sequences were analysed. Critical illness requiring mechanical ventilation or ECMO was present in about 55% of the roughly 20 patients in the active-infection cohort. Repertoire analyses used an age-matched reference group of approximately 42 healthy donors who were negative for COVID-19 antibodies as the comparison. As many as 9 follow-up blood samples were collected from each patient, and in some individuals these samples spanned different disease stages. In the active-infection cohort, about 90% of the roughly 20 patients had comorbidities linked to unfavorable COVID-19 outcome. On the study overall, not on this receptor specifically: In active COVID-19, TRB repertoires were highly clonal, while at recovery, diversity and richness increased above the levels seen in healthy donors. Few blood samples were available from mildly ill patients while symptoms were present, and early samples from severe cases were likewise scarce. A total of roughly 2,300 TCR clusters were exclusive to the recovered cohort, and approximately 28 of those clusters were low-pGen clusters. Patients with COVID-19 were reported to show strongly skewed TRBV/TRBJ gene usage. Specific T cell subsets (CD4+/Treg/CD8+) and sorted SARS-CoV-2-responsive or tetramer+ T cells had not yet been sequenced, and these experiments were ongoing. It was stated that prospective validation of the reported TCR clusters was required before the clusters could be put to clinical use. The cohort was judged too small for assessing how HLA contributes to COVID-19 susceptibility or severity.

The cysteine opens and the phenylalanine closes a CDR3 of 15 amino acids. Only the CDR3 region is kept as DNA, spanning 45 bases read in frame from base 1. CDR1 and CDR2 (WNHNN, SYGVQD) derive from the germline V gene (reference sequence). The origin of this receptor is a human donor with active COVID-19. The chain employs TRBV10-1 and TRBJ1-2; 10 nucleotides in the junction match TRBD1. The material sequenced was blood. The DNA reads as follows: TGTGCCAGCAGTTACCGGAAGACAGGGGGCCATGGCTACACCTTC. The encoded protein is CASSYRKTGGHGYTF.